The present T cell receptor (beta chain) was sequenced within a study of T cells in tuberculosis. The study's findings and limits: The TCR-beta difference was not significant; alpha differences partly reflected length. Cases with active tuberculosis were adults, while controls were adolescents.

This clone has a single count. Its target is not known. The time point was: new active TB diagnosis, blood taken before or within 7 days of starting treatment. J was trimmed by 7 bases and V by 4 bases; bases with no gene match: 8. The CDR3 sequence is 15 residues long. CDR1 is SGHNT and CDR2 is YYREEE in the germline V gene (reference sequence). The method was immunoSEQ multiplex PCR; TCRdb's version includes in-frame clones alone and lacks a portion of them. This sample has 35,000 to 45,000 clones, with approximately 93% found just once. The origin of this receptor is an adult with tuberculosis. The sequencing here drew on PBMCs, taken at tuberculosis diagnosis. J is TRBJ1-6 and V is TRBV5-4; 7 nucleotides line up with TRBD1. The CDR3 DNA is TGTGCCAGCAGCCCACGGGACAGTTGGAATTCACCCCTCCACTTT. It encodes CASSPRDSWNSPLHF.